The 30 T cell receptor beta chains in this list originate from one sample, sequenced in a study of T-cell reconstitution after alpha-beta-depleted transplantation in children. TCRbeta library preparation incorporated unique molecular identifiers. TCRdb itself ran the PCR reads through MiXCR, one entry per CDR3 protein. The profile shows a few hundred thousand distinct CDR3 sequences, roughly 25% of them singletons. The starting material was PBMCs, mostly from graft donor cells, obtained 360 days after TCRalphabeta/CD19-depleted stem cell transplant. The origin of the receptors is a female patient aged 2-10 years who had a stem cell transplant for congenital amegakaryocytic thrombocytopenia, so the T cells may come from the graft donor.

The chain couples TRBV16 to TRBJ1-5; TRBD1 might be the D (5 bases). The germline V gene has CDR1 KGHSY and CDR2 FQNENV. Trimming pared 3 bases from V and 7 bases from J, leaving 13 bases between. The CDR3 has 14 amino acids. In nucleotides, the CDR3 is TGTGCCAGCAGCCAGGGGGGTCCATTACAGCCCCAGCATTTT. Translating it yields CASSQGGPLQPQHF. Full variable domain (remainder filled in from reference TRBV16 and TRBJ1-5): GEEVAQTPKHLVRGEGQKAKLYCAPIKGHSYVFWYQQVLKNEFKFLISFQNENVFDETGMPKERFSAKCLPNSPCSLEIQATKLEDSAVYFCASSQGGPLQPQHFGDGTRLSIL.

The CDR3 protein is CASGQAAHTGELFF. The CDR3 DNA follows: TGTGCCAGCGGCCAAGCGGCCCACACCGGGGAGCTGTTTTTT. The chain couples TRBV2 to TRBJ2-2; D is possibly TRBD2 (5 bases). The CDR3 spans 14 residues. CDR1 and CDR2 from the germline V gene are SNHLY and FYNNEI. The V gene lost 8 bases and the J gene lost 3 bases, with 13 bases spanning the gap.

The V call is TRBV20-1, the J call TRBJ1-5; D gene ambiguous. This CDR3 contains 14 residues. Per germline, CDR1 DFQATT and CDR2 SNEGSKA (reference sequence). Here the CDR3 DNA reads TGCAGCATGCGGGCGCTGTCCAGCAATCAGCCCCAGCATTTT. This encodes CSMRALSSNQPQHF.

The V gene is TRBV2, the J gene TRBJ2-6; D remains ambiguous. Germline CDR1 is SNHLY and CDR2 is FYNNEI. Deletions cut 6 bases from V and 5 bases from J, with 5 bases between. The CDR3 sequence is 12 residues long. CDR3 loop: CASRERANVLTF. CDR3 DNA sequence: TGTGCCAGCAGGGAGCGGGCCAACGTCCTGACTTTC.

This clonotype has more than one count but fewer than ten. The chain is built from TRBV20-1 and TRBJ1-5, with 8 positions matching TRBD1. This CDR3 has 18 residues. CDR1 is DFQATT, CDR2 SNEGSKA, per germline (reference sequence). V was pared by 3 bases and J by 0 bases, with 13 bases of the junction left unmatched. The CDR3 bases are TGCAGTGCTAGTCCGGGGGGCAGGGGGCCTCATAGCAATCAGCCCCAGCATTTT. Its protein product is CSASPGGRGPHSNQPQHF.

This clonotype was recorded a few times. V is TRBV29-1 and J is TRBJ2-7, with D possibly being TRBD1 (6 bases). In germline, CDR1 is SQVTM, CDR2 ANQGSEA. The ends were cut back, 0 bases at V and 2 bases at J, with 11 bases in the middle. The CDR3 extends over 14 amino acids. CDR3 amino acids: CSVEEPTGTYEQYF. CDR3 coding DNA: TGCAGCGTTGAAGAACCGACAGGTACCTACGAGCAGTACTTC.

This rearrangement joins TRBV29-1 to TRBJ2-7; tentative D call: TRBD1 (6 bases). V dropped 3 bases and J dropped 4 bases, with 16 bases sitting between them. This CDR3 comprises 14 residues. Germline V gene lookup returns CDR1 SQVTM and CDR2 ANQGSEA. In DNA, the CDR3 is TGCAGCGTTGAGATGGCAGGGGCTCGATACGAGCAGTACTTC. It specifies CSVEMAGARYEQYF.

The sample holds a few counts of this clonotype. The chain combines TRBV5-1 with TRBJ2-5, with D maybe TRBD2 (6 bases). The germline V and J ends were trimmed by 3 bases and 5 bases, with 14 bases remaining between them. The germline CDR1 and CDR2 sequences are SGHRS and YFSETQ. The CDR3 has 14 amino acids. The CDR3 loop is CASSYGSGQETQYF. CDR3 DNA sequence: TGCGCCAGCAGCTACGGGAGTGGGCAGGAGACCCAGTACTTC.

The chain employs TRBV20-1 and TRBJ2-4; possibly TRBD1 for D (5 bases). The V end lost 6 bases, the J end lost 2 bases, and 32 bases lay between the germline ends. The length of the CDR3 is 20 residues. Germline CDR1 DFQATT, CDR2 SNEGSKA (reference sequence). CDR3 bases: TGCAGTGCCACCTCATTCAGGGATTGGATCAGAGACGTACCCAAAAACATTCAGTACTTC. Its protein product is CSATSFRDWIRDVPKNIQYF.

This clonotype was observed a handful of times. The CDR3 DNA is TGTGCCAGCAGTGTACAGGGTCACGAGCAGTACTTC. Translating it yields CASSVQGHEQYF. The V gene is TRBV2, the J gene TRBJ2-7; tentatively, D is TRBD1 (6 bases). This CDR3 has 12 residues. Germline CDR1 is SNHLY and CDR2 is FYNNEI. The V end was cut by 4 bases, the J end by 5 bases, with 9 bases between. The full variable domain, in which reference TRBV2 and TRBJ2-7 provide the parts outside the CDR3, is EPEVTQTPSHQVTQMGQEVILRCVPISNHLYFYWYRQILGQKVEFLVSFYNNEISEKSEIFDDQFSVERPDGSNFTLKIRSTKLEDSAMYFCASSVQGHEQYFGPGTRLTVT.

In this sample, this clonotype turned up a few times. An end of the junction does not agree with germline; a read error may underlie this. V usage is TRBV28 and J usage is TRBJ2-1; TRBD2 is a possible D gene (6 bases). CDR1 is MDHEN and CDR2 is SYDVKM in the germline V gene. CDR3 length: 11 amino acids. The CDR3 spells CASTSRREQSF. Written as DNA, the CDR3 is TGTGCCAGCACCTCTCGACGGGAGCAGTCCTTC.

The V gene is TRBV7-8, the J gene TRBJ2-2, with 7 bases aligning to TRBD1. There are 14 residues in the CDR3. Trimming took 4 bases from V and 8 from J; bases not matched to a gene: 7. Germline CDR1 SGHVS, CDR2 FQNEAQ. CDR3 in DNA: TGTGCCAGCAGCTATACAGGGGTCCGGGGGGAGCTGTTTTTT. It translates to CASSYTGVRGELFF.

This clonotype was detected a few times. V gene TRBV5-1 combines with J gene TRBJ2-5; D ambiguous. Germline V gene data show CDR1 as SGHRS and CDR2 as YFSETQ. V was shortened by 6 bases and J by 7 bases, with 13 bases between the two germline ends. The CDR3 runs to 12 residues. CDR3 sequence (DNA): TGCGCCAGCACTACCCCGTGGGGGACCCAGTACTTC. Translating it yields CASTTPWGTQYF.

The rearrangement links TRBV6-2 or TRBV6-3 to TRBJ2-2; D not certain. There are 13 residues in the CDR3. The germline gives CDR1 MNHEY, CDR2 SVGEGT. Trimming removed 9 bases from V and 1 base from J, with 9 bases in between. The CDR3 DNA is TGTGCCAGTGGTCGGTGGAACACCGGGGAGCTGTTTTTT. Translation gives CASGRWNTGELFF.

The rearrangement uses TRBV20-1 and TRBJ2-7; D is unresolved. Germline V gene data show CDR1 as DFQATT and CDR2 as SNEGSKA (reference sequence). The CDR3 loop spans 15 amino acids. Trimming took 0 bases from V and 2 from J, leaving 14 bases between them. The CDR3 bases are TGCAGTGCTAGAGATCTCTTAGTTGACACCTACGAGCAGTACTTC. This sequence encodes CSARDLLVDTYEQYF.

V and J are TRBV28 and TRBJ2-7; D gene ambiguous. The CDR3 loop spans 13 amino acids. The V gene lost 3 bases and the J gene lost 4 bases, with 10 bases spanning the gap. Per germline, CDR1 MDHEN and CDR2 SYDVKM. DNA for the CDR3: TGTGCCAGCAGTTTTGACCTTCTGTACGAGCAGTACTTC. Translating it yields CASSFDLLYEQYF.

This clonotype was seen only a few times. The chain uses TRBV6-2 or TRBV6-3 and TRBJ2-7, with 7 bases aligning to TRBD2. Trimming cost V 2 bases and J 0 bases; bases outside gene matches: 7. This CDR3 is 16 amino acids long. Per germline, CDR1 MNHEY and CDR2 SVGEGT. The CDR3 DNA sequence: TGTGCCAGCAGTTACCCTGAGCGGGGCCACTCCTACGAGCAGTACTTC. Translating gives CASSYPERGHSYEQYF.

The V call is TRBV7-9, the J call TRBJ1-1; D is ambiguous. V was trimmed by 6 bases and J by 1 base, leaving 12 bases between them. The CDR3 consists of 14 residues. Germline CDR1 SEHNR, CDR2 FQNEAQ (reference sequence). The CDR3 region is CASRETTPNTEAFF. In nucleotides, the CDR3 is TGTGCCAGCAGGGAGACGACACCGAACACTGAAGCTTTCTTT.

The chain joins TRBV15 to TRBJ2-5, with D perhaps TRBD1 (7 bases). Between the trimmed V and J ends, which lost 8 bases and 0 bases, there was a span of 13 bases. The V gene's germline CDR1 is LNHNV and CDR2 YYDKDF (reference sequence). The CDR3 extends over 14 amino acids. The CDR3 region has the DNA TGTGCCACCGCAGGGGGAGGAAACCAAGAGACCCAGTACTTC. As protein: CATAGGGNQETQYF. The whole variable domain, remainder taken from reference TRBV15 and TRBJ2-5, is DAMVIQNPRYQVTQFGKPVTLSCSQTLNHNVMYWYQQKSSQAPKLLFHYYDKDFNNEADTPDNFQSRRPNTSFCFLDIRSPGLGDTAMYLCATAGGGNQETQYFGPGTRLLVL.

This clonotype was counted ten times or more. The gene calls are TRBV10-3 and TRBJ1-1; no definite D call. The CDR3 spans 14 residues. Germline V CDR1 and CDR2: ENHRY, SYGVKD. Trimming cost V 5 bases and J 6 bases, with 16 bases left between them. The CDR3 sequence is CAISLGPGRPEAFF. CDR3 bases: TGTGCCATCAGTTTAGGCCCCGGGAGGCCTGAAGCTTTCTTT.

This clonotype was seen many times. The chain has TRBV20-1 and TRBJ2-7; no definite D call. CDR1 and CDR2 (germline): DFQATT, SNEGSKA (reference sequence). The CDR3 extends over 14 amino acids. The V end lost 6 bases, the J end lost 1 base, and 16 bases lay between the germline ends. DNA for the CDR3: TGCAGTGCCTCGGGTTGGAAACCATCCTACGAGCAGTACTTC. Its translation: CSASGWKPSYEQYF.

The V call is TRBV29-1, the J call TRBJ1-3, with D possibly being TRBD1 (6 bases). V was cut by 5 bases and J by 0 bases, with 8 bases left in between. The germline V gene has CDR1 SQVTM and CDR2 ANQGSEA. CDR3 length equals 13 residues. The CDR3 spells CSVTGSSGNTIYF. In DNA form, the CDR3 reads TGCAGCGTTACAGGGAGCTCTGGAAACACCATATATTTT.

The gene calls are TRBV12-3 or TRBV12-4 and TRBJ2-1; the match to TRBD2 covers 10 bases. This CDR3 region has 16 residues. J was trimmed by 3 bases and V by 2 bases; bases with no gene match: 4. Written as DNA, the CDR3 is TGTGCCAGCAGTTTATTAGCGGGGGGAGGCTACAATGAGCAGTTCTTC. Residues: CASSLLAGGGYNEQFF.

The V and J genes are TRBV12-3 or TRBV12-4 and TRBJ2-7; D not certain. V lost 3 bases and J 7 bases, leaving 19 bases between the germline ends. This CDR3 comprises 15 residues. The CDR3 sequence: CASSFFGVAFQEQYF. The CDR3 DNA sequence: TGTGCCAGCAGTTTTTTCGGAGTGGCCTTTCAAGAGCAGTACTTC.

This clonotype was detected only a few times. The chain couples TRBV12-3 or TRBV12-4 to TRBJ1-2, with 9 bases that match TRBD1. The trim removed 6 bases at V and 4 bases at J, leaving 12 bases unmatched. The CDR3 is 16 residues long. The CDR3 loop reads CASSPTGGSAVYGYTF. CDR3 DNA sequence: TGTGCCAGCAGCCCAACAGGGGGCTCGGCGGTCTATGGCTACACCTTC.

This clonotype occurred a few times. V gene TRBV10-2 combines with J gene TRBJ2-2, with 7 positions matching TRBD1. There are 16 residues in the CDR3. Germline V CDR1 and CDR2: WSHSY, SAAADI. With 6 bases clipped from V and 3 bases from J, the junction kept 10 bases outside the gene matches. Here the CDR3 reads CASSVPPGTDTGELFF. The CDR3 bases are TGCGCCAGCAGCGTTCCGCCCGGGACAGACACCGGGGAGCTGTTTTTT.

The chain has TRBV20-1 and TRBJ2-1, with D possibly TRBD2 on 5 matching bases. The CDR3 consists of 14 residues. From germline, CDR1 is DFQATT and CDR2 SNEGSKA (reference sequence). Trimming removed 3 bases from V and 3 bases from J, with 12 bases in between. CDR3: CSARSSSYYNEQFF. The CDR3 region has the DNA TGCAGTGCTAGGTCTTCTAGCTACTACAATGAGCAGTTCTTC.

The chain is built from TRBV28 and TRBJ1-4; D may be TRBD1 (5 bases). Trimming left V 5 bases short and J 8 bases short, with 18 bases between. The germline gives CDR1 MDHEN, CDR2 SYDVKM. This CDR3 region has 15 residues. The CDR3 sequence: CASSPNDSPHEKLFF. DNA for the CDR3: TGTGCCAGCAGTCCCAACGACAGTCCCCACGAAAAACTGTTTTTT.

This clonotype is a singleton in its sample. The rearrangement links TRBV27 to TRBJ2-5; possibly TRBD2 for D (5 bases). V was clipped by 9 bases and J by 3 bases, with 11 bases between them. This CDR3 region has 12 residues. The V gene's germline CDR1 is MNHEY and CDR2 SMNVEV (reference sequence). DNA for the CDR3: TGTGCCAGTGGCGACTACAAAGAGACCCAGTACTTC. This gives the protein CASGDYKETQYF.

This clonotype occurred a few times. The chain employs TRBV5-6 and TRBJ2-4, with D unclear. The CDR3 totals 16 residues. Per the germline V gene, CDR1 is SGHDT and CDR2 is YYEEEE. V was cut by 2 bases and J by 0 bases, with 12 bases left in between. The CDR3 loop reads CASSFGFGVAKNIQYF. For the CDR3, the DNA is TGTGCCAGCAGCTTTGGGTTTGGGGTAGCCAAAAACATTCAGTACTTC. Full variable domain (remainder filled in from reference TRBV5-6 and TRBJ2-4): DAGVTQSPTHLIKTRGQQVTLRCSPKSGHDTVSWYQQALGQGPQFIFQYYEEEERQRGNFPDRFSGHQFPNYSSELNVNALLLGDSALYLCASSFGFGVAKNIQYFGAGTRLSVL.